This T cell receptor beta chain is drawn from a study of blood T cell repertoires in COVID-19. Overall study: PBMCs, B-cell-depleted T cells, or T cells were the source of the cDNA or gDNA that made up the material.

Participants spanned ages about 18 to 100 years and resided in about two dozen US areas. The germline gives CDR1 MDHEN, CDR2 SYDVKM. Deletions cut 5 bases from V and 4 bases from J, with 12 bases between. The length of the CDR3 is 13 residues. Profiled with immunoSEQ multiplex PCR; TCRdb holds only in-frame clones, not every one. This sample has about 160,000 clones, with 84% found just once. The chain uses TRBV28 and TRBJ2-7; perhaps TRBD2 as D (6 bases). The receptor was derived from a woman aged 50 to 65 who had recovered from COVID-19. Material: PBMCs or T cells enriched from blood (not recorded which). CDR3 amino acids: CASSPGGTYEQYF. CDR3 sequence (DNA): TGTGCCAGCAGTCCCGGTGGGACTTACGAGCAGTACTTC. The full variable domain, its missing parts supplied by reference TRBV28 and TRBJ2-7, is DVKVTQSSRYLVKRTGEKVFLECVQDMDHENMFWYRQDPGLGLRLIYFSYDVKMKEKGDIPEGYSVSREKKERFSLILESASTNQTSMYLCASSPGGTYEQYFGPGTRLTVT.